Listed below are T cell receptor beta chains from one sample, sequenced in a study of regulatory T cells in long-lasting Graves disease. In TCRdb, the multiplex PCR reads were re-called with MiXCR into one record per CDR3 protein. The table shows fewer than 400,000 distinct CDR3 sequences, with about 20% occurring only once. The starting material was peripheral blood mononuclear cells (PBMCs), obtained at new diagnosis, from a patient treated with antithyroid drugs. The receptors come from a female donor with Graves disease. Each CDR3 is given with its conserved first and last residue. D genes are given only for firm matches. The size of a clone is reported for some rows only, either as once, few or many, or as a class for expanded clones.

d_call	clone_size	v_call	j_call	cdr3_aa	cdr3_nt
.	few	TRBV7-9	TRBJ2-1	CASSLNSMYNEQFF	TGTGCCAGCAGCTTAAACAGTATGTACAATGAGCAGTTCTTC
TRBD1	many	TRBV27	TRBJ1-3	CASRRSGTGISGNTIYF	TGTGCCAGCAGACGAAGTGGGACAGGGATCTCTGGAAACACCATATATTTT
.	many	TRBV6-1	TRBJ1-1	CASSERVNTEAFF	TGTGCCAGCAGTGAAAGAGTGAACACTGAAGCTTTCTTT
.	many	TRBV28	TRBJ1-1	CASSLLGSMNTEAFF	TGTGCCAGCAGTTTATTAGGGAGCATGAACACTGAAGCTTTCTTT
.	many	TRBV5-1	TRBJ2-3	CASSLYLAGTDTQYF	TGTGCCAGCAGCCTATACTTAGCGGGCACAGATACGCAGTATTTT
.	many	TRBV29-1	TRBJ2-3	CSAREDTQYF	TGCAGCGCAAGGGAGGATACGCAGTATTTT
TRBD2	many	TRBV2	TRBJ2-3	CASRGTSGRAGTDTQYF	TGTGCCAGCAGGGGGACTAGCGGGAGGGCCGGCACAGATACGCAGTATTTT
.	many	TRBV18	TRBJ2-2	CASSPQPPGHTTGELFF	TGTGCCAGCTCACCACAACCGCCGGGACACACTACCGGGGAGCTGTTTTTT
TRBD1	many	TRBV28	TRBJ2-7	CASSYRTGDAYEQYF	TGTGCCAGCAGTTACAGGACAGGCGATGCCTACGAGCAGTACTTC
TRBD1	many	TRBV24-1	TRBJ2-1	CATSTGGYNEQFF	TGTGCCACCAGTACAGGGGGCTACAATGAGCAGTTCTTC
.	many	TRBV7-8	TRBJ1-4	CASSLAKAATNEKLFF	TGTGCCAGCAGCTTAGCTAAAGCCGCAACTAATGAAAAACTGTTTTTT
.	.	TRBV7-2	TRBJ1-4	CASSPRAGQTGEKLFF	TGTGCCAGCAGCCCCAGGGCGGGCCAGACGGGGGAAAAACTGTTTTTT
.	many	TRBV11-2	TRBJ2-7	CASSLDLNYEQYF	TGTGCCAGCAGCTTAGACTTAAACTACGAGCAGTACTTC
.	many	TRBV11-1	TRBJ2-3	CASNFPLTDTQYF	TGTGCCAGCAACTTTCCTTTGACAGATACGCAGTATTTT
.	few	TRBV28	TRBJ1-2	CASSFSGWGEAFSAGYTF	TGTGCCAGCAGTTTTTCGGGGTGGGGCGAGGCCTTTTCGGCTGGCTACACCTTC
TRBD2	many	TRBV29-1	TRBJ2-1	CSTGGGRALNEQFF	TGCAGCACCGGGGGCGGGAGGGCCTTAAATGAGCAGTTCTTC
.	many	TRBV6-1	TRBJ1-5	CASRLLGTGGQPQHF	TGTGCCAGCAGACTACTGGGTACAGGCGGTCAGCCCCAGCATTTT
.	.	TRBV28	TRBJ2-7	CASSPQGGTSYEQYF	TGTGCCAGCAGTCCACAGGGCGGGACCTCCTACGAGCAGTACTTC
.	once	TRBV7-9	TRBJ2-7	CASRVGNDEQYF	TGTGCCAGCAGGGTAGGGAACGACGAGCAGTACTTC
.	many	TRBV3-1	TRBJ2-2	CASRRGPLFSNTGELFF	TGTGCCAGTAGACGCGGCCCCCTCTTTTCGAACACCGGGGAGCTGTTTTTT
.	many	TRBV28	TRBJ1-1	CASIGHPEAFF	TGTGCCAGCATAGGGCACCCCGAAGCTTTCTTT
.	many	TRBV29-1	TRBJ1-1	CSVGYREGTEAFF	TGCAGCGTTGGTTACAGGGAGGGGACTGAAGCTTTCTTT
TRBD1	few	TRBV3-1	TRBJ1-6	CASSQVPAGGNSPLHF	TGTGCCAGCAGCCAAGTCCCCGCAGGGGGGAATTCACCCCTCCACTTT
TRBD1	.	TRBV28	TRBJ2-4	CASSRNRDSHDF	TGTGCCAGCAGCAGAAACCGGGACAGCCACGACTTC
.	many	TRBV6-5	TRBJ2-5	CASSLSVPGETQYF	TGTGCCAGCAGTTTATCGGTACCAGGGGAGACCCAGTACTTC
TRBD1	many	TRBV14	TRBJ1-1	CASSPRQGTILGNTEAFF	TGTGCCAGCAGCCCTCGACAGGGGACCATCTTGGGGAACACTGAAGCTTTCTTT
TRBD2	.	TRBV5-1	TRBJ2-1	CASSLAGGASNEQFF	TGCGCCAGCAGCTTGGCCGGGGGGGCCAGCAATGAGCAGTTCTTC
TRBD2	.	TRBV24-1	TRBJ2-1	CATSSLAGGRDEQFF	TGTGCCACCTCGTCCCTAGCGGGAGGAAGAGATGAGCAGTTCTTC
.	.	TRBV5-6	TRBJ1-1	CASSRWGGTEAFF	TGTGCCAGCAGCCGGTGGGGGGGCACTGAAGCTTTCTTT
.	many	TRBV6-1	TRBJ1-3	CASSPGLAYSGNTIYF	TGTGCCAGCAGTCCCGGACTGGCTTACTCTGGAAACACCATATATTTT
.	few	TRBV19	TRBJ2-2	CASSIWPPTGELFF	TGTGCCAGTAGTATCTGGCCCCCCACCGGGGAGCTGTTTTTT
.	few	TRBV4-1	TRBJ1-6	CASSQGDGSNSPLHF	TGCGCCAGCAGCCAAGGGGACGGGTCTAATTCACCCCTCCACTTT
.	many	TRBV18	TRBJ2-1	CASSPRRLENEQFF	TGTGCCAGCTCACCACGCCGGCTCGAGAATGAGCAGTTCTTC
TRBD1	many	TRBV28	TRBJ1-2	CASSLHRGVNGYTF	TGTGCCAGCAGTTTACACAGGGGAGTCAATGGCTACACCTTC
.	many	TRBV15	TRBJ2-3	CATSEYLGGTDTQYF	TGTGCCACCAGCGAGTATTTAGGAGGAACAGATACGCAGTATTTT
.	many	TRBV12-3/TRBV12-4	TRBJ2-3	CASSLVGPPHTDTQYF	TGTGCCAGCAGTTTAGTAGGGCCCCCACACACAGATACGCAGTATTTT
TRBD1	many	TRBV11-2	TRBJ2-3	CASSLHFGQGDTQYF	TGTGCCAGCAGCCTCCACTTCGGACAGGGAGATACGCAGTATTTT
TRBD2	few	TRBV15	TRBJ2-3	CATSRDTLAGGPGDTQYF	TGTGCCACCAGCAGAGATACTCTGGCGGGAGGGCCGGGAGATACGCAGTATTTT
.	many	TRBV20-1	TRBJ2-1	CSARDGGPGNYNEQFF	TGCAGTGCTAGAGATGGAGGTCCGGGGAACTACAATGAGCAGTTCTTC
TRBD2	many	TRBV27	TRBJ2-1	CASSFWLGLPNEQFF	TGTGCCAGCAGTTTTTGGTTGGGACTACCCAATGAGCAGTTCTTC
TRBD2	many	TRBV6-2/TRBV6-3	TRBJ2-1	CASTRSLAVNEQFF	TGTGCCAGCACGAGGAGCCTAGCGGTCAATGAGCAGTTCTTC
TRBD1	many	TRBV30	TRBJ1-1	CAWRATGTGNTEAFF	TGTGCCTGGAGAGCTACCGGGACAGGTAACACTGAAGCTTTCTTT
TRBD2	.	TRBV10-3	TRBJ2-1	CAISGTSGNFNEQFF	TGTGCCATCAGTGGGACTAGCGGGAACTTCAATGAGCAGTTCTTC
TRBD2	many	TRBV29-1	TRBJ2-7	CSVDGTSGSSYEQYF	TGCAGCGTTGATGGGACTAGCGGGAGCTCCTACGAGCAGTACTTC